The 12 T cell receptor beta chains in this list originate from one sample, sequenced in a study of T cell repertoires in cytomegalovirus infection. TCRdb reprocessed the reads via MiXCR and lists one record per CDR3 protein. This table holds around 130,000 distinct CDR3 sequences, 7.5% to 9% found once. Sequencing was done on a sample of PBMCs. The source is a human donor in good health (CMV status not recorded). Some clones in this sample may be carry-over from other donors' samples.

This clonotype was picked up many times. The chain recombines TRBV19 with TRBJ1-5; D gene ambiguous. Germline V CDR1 and CDR2: LNHDA, SQIVND (reference sequence). The CDR3 runs 17 residues. V gave up 3 bases and J gave up 0 bases, with 15 bases separating them. The CDR3 DNA reads TGTGCCAGTAGTATTCGGCAAACGGGGAGTAGCAATCAGCCCCAGCATTTT. This codes for CASSIRQTGSSNQPQHF. The entire variable domain, with the rest obtained from reference TRBV19 and TRBJ1-5, is as follows: DGGITQSPKYLFRKEGQNVTLSCEQNLNHDAMYWYRQDPGQGLRLIYYSQIVNDFQKGDIAEGYSVSREKKESFPLTVTSAQKNPTAFYLCASSIRQTGSSNQPQHFGDGTRLSIL.

This clonotype came up many times. J is TRBJ1-5 and V is TRBV12-3 or TRBV12-4; D not resolved. The CDR3 consists of 15 residues. V was clipped by 2 bases and J by 1 base, with 9 bases between them. The CDR3 spells CASSLRSGSNQPQHF. The CDR3 coding sequence is TGTGCCAGCAGTTTACGCAGCGGGAGCAATCAGCCCCAGCATTTT.

This clonotype was detected many times. This CDR3 reads CASSIGGGANTGELFF. The DNA for the CDR3 is TGTGCCAGTAGTATAGGCGGGGGTGCGAACACCGGGGAGCTGTTTTTT. The genes are TRBV19 and TRBJ2-2; TRBD2 agrees at 7 bases. This CDR3 comprises 16 residues. J was trimmed by 0 bases and V by 1 base; bases with no gene match: 2. Germline V lookup: CDR1 LNHDA, CDR2 SQIVND (reference sequence).

This clonotype was picked up a small number of times. The gene calls are TRBV11-2 and TRBJ2-7; D may match TRBD1 or TRBD2 (5 bases each). This CDR3 is built from 14 residues. V was cut by 5 bases and J by 6 bases, with 17 bases left in between. Germline CDR1 and CDR2: SGHAT and FQNNGV. DNA of the CDR3: TGTGCCAGCAGCGGTTGGGGGAACAGAGGCGAGCAGTACTTC. This gives the protein CASSGWGNRGEQYF.

This clonotype appeared many times. The chain employs TRBV7-3 and TRBJ1-1, with D hard to call. V was shortened by 4 bases and J by 2 bases, with 8 bases between the two germline ends. CDR3 size: 13 residues. Germline V gene sequence: CDR1 SGHTA, CDR2 FQGTGA. CDR3 amino acids: CASSSRTNTEAFF. The CDR3 nucleotides read TGTGCCAGCAGCTCCCGAACAAACACTGAAGCTTTCTTT.

This clonotype was detected many times. This sequence joins TRBV7-9 and TRBJ1-1, with D hard to call. Trimming removed 5 bases from V and 1 base from J, with 8 bases in between. Germline-derived CDR1 and CDR2 are SEHNR and FQNEAQ (reference sequence). CDR3 size: 13 residues. The CDR3 DNA reads as TGTGCCAGCAGCCGCAGTGGGAACACTGAAGCTTTCTTT. Translated: CASSRSGNTEAFF. The full variable domain, with the rest looked up from reference TRBV7-9 and TRBJ1-1, is DTGVSQNPRHKITKRGQNVTFRCDPISEHNRLYWYRQTLGQGPEFLTYFQNEAQLEKSRLLSDRFSAERPKGSFSTLEIQRTEQGDSAMYLCASSRSGNTEAFFGQGTRLTVV.

This clonotype was observed many times. The CDR3 nucleotides are TGTGCCAGTAGTATTGGAGCGGGCACCACAGATACGCAGTATTTT. Translated: CASSIGAGTTDTQYF. V is TRBV19 and J is TRBJ2-3; D may be TRBD2 (6 bases). The V end was cut by 3 bases, the J end by 2 bases, with 12 bases between. The germline V gene encodes CDR1 LNHDA and CDR2 SQIVND (reference sequence). CDR3 length: 15 amino acids. Supplemented by reference TRBV19 and TRBJ2-3, the full variable domain reads DGGITQSPKYLFRKEGQNVTLSCEQNLNHDAMYWYRQDPGQGLRLIYYSQIVNDFQKGDIAEGYSVSREKKESFPLTVTSAQKNPTAFYLCASSIGAGTTDTQYFGPGTRLTVL.

This clonotype was observed at least ten times. CDR3 sequence: CASSLEGGLGTEAFF. CDR3 coding DNA: TGTGCCAGCAGCTTAGAAGGCGGGCTCGGCACTGAAGCTTTCTTT. The chain uses TRBV7-2 and TRBJ1-1; no reliable D call. This CDR3 spans 15 amino acids. V lost 1 base and J lost 4, with 13 bases in between. The V gene's germline CDR1 is SGHTA and CDR2 FQGNSA.

The V and J genes are TRBV4-1 and TRBJ1-1, with 7 bases identical to TRBD1. The J segment lost 8 bases and the V segment lost 1 base, leaving 1 base of the junction unmatched. The CDR3 contains 12 residues. Per germline, CDR1 MGHRA and CDR2 YSYEKL. The CDR3 region is CASSQATGEAFF. The CDR3 nucleotides read TGCGCCAGCAGCCAAGCGACAGGGGAAGCTTTCTTT.

This clonotype was found many times. The rearrangement links TRBV7-2 to TRBJ2-1, with TRBD2 as a possible D gene (5 bases). Germline CDR1 and CDR2: SGHTA and FQGNSA. This CDR3 region has 14 residues. V was cut by 7 bases and J by 12 bases, with 22 bases left in between. CDR3 coding DNA: TGTGCCAGCATGCCTGGGCCGAAGGCGGGCCGGCAGTTCTTC. Protein product: CASMPGPKAGRQFF.

This clonotype was recorded at least ten times. V is TRBV7-2 and J is TRBJ2-7, with a possible D match to TRBD2 (6 bases). The CDR3 loop spans 15 amino acids. V dropped 5 bases and J dropped 0 bases, with 14 bases sitting between them. Germline CDR1 is SGHTA and CDR2 is FQGNSA. The CDR3 is CASSPSGLSSYEQYF. As DNA, the CDR3 is TGTGCCAGCAGCCCCTCGGGACTTAGCTCCTACGAGCAGTACTTC.

The chain uses TRBV20-1 and TRBJ2-5; D gene unclear. The germline CDR1 and CDR2 sequences are DFQATT and SNEGSKA (reference sequence). The CDR3 totals 11 residues. Trimming shortened V by 1 base and J by 4 bases, and 4 bases separated the two germline ends. The CDR3 bases are TGCAGTGCTAGAGTGGGAGAGACCCAGTACTTC. Translation gives CSARVGETQYF.